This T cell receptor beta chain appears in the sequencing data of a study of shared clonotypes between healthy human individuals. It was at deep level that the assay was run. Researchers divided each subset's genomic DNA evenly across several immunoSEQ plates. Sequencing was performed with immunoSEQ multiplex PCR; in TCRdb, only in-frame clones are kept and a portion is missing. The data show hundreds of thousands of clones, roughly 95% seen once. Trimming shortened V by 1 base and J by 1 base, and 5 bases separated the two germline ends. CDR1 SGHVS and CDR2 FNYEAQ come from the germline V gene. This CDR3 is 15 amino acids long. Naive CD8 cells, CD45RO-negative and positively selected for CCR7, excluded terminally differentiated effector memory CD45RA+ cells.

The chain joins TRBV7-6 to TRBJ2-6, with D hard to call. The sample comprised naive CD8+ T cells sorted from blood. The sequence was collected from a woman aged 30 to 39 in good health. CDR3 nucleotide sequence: TGTGCCAGCAGCTTAGATGGGTCTGGGGCCAACGTCCTGACTTTC. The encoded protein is CASSLDGSGANVLTF.